The TCR beta chain under discussion was sequenced for a study of T cells in women clearing cervical HPV infection. Whole-study context: HLA type stays a possible confounder, typing being limited. Findings of the study overall: Repertoire richness, not evenness, was significantly elevated in CIN3+ cases versus controls. Each sample's T-cell count was unknown, possibly confounding richness. Cases carried less TRBV6-7 than controls: about 0.1% versus 0.15%.

The CDR3 consists of 15 residues. Germline CDR1 is SGHTA and CDR2 is FQGNSA. J was trimmed by 6 bases and V by 0 bases; bases with no gene match: 7. A note on this clone: Its antigen is unidentified. The read ends 3 residues shy of where the CDR3 ends; the end is completed using the germline J gene.

The table came from immunoSEQ multiplex PCR; TCRdb's copy has only in-frame clones and leaves some out. The sample totals roughly 23,000 clones. V usage is TRBV7-2 and J usage is TRBJ1-1; TRBD1 matches 7 bases. The origin of this receptor is a woman between 18 and 70 years old with a cervical HPV16 infection that either progressed to CIN3+ or cleared (not recorded which). Sequenced material: blood buffy coat. The CDR3 bases that were read are TGTGCCAGCAGCTTAGCAGCAGGGGGAATACCTGAA. Its protein product is CASSLAAGGIPE. The full CDR3 sequence reads CASSLAAGGIPEAFF.